One and the same sample provided the 26 T cell receptor beta chains below, sequenced in a study of cytomegalovirus exposure and HLA in healthy donors. Using immunoSEQ multiplex PCR, the repertoire was profiled, and TCRdb retains in-frame clones only, with some absent. Altogether 75,000 to 85,000 clones are present, roughly 91% being singletons, with the ten largest covering roughly 2.1%. Sequencing was carried out using PBMCs. Receptors were obtained from a man younger than 40 in good health and CMV-seronegative.

CDR3 coding DNA: TGTGCCAGTAGTTCACAGTCGAACACTGAAGCTTTCTTT. It is translated as CASSSQSNTEAFF. The chain carries TRBV19 and TRBJ1-1; D is unclear. This CDR3 is built from 13 residues. Trimming stripped 5 bases from V and 1 base from J, with 8 bases between. Germline V lookup: CDR1 LNHDA, CDR2 SQIVND (reference sequence).

The V gene is TRBV28, the J gene TRBJ2-3; 8 nucleotides agree with TRBD1. V dropped 5 bases and J dropped 3; count of bases not matched to a gene: 4. Germline values: CDR1 MDHEN, CDR2 SYDVKM. This CDR3 has 14 residues. CDR3 in amino acids: CASSQGAGTDTQYF. The CDR3 bases are TGTGCCAGCAGTCAGGGGGCAGGGACAGATACGCAGTATTTT.

The V call is TRBV5-1, the J call TRBJ2-5; 8 bases map to TRBD2. V dropped 1 base and J dropped 1; count of bases not matched to a gene: 9. Germline V gene data show CDR1 as SGHRS and CDR2 as YFSETQ. This CDR3 has 17 residues. The CDR3 sequence is CASSLSGLAGFQETQYF. The CDR3 DNA reads TGCGCCAGCAGCTTGTCTGGGCTAGCGGGCTTCCAAGAGACCCAGTACTTC.

This rearrangement joins TRBV25-1 to TRBJ2-3; maybe TRBD2 (6 bases). Germline assignment: CDR1 MGHDK and CDR2 SYGVNS. V gave up 1 base and J gave up 1 base, with 9 bases separating them. There are 15 residues in the CDR3. Here the CDR3 reads CASSELAARTDTQYF. In DNA form, the CDR3 reads TGTGCCAGCAGTGAATTAGCGGCTCGCACAGATACGCAGTATTTT.

The chain couples TRBV9 to TRBJ2-3; 9 nucleotides match TRBD1. CDR3 size: 15 residues. Germline V lookup: CDR1 SGDLS, CDR2 YYNGEE. Losses at the gene ends were 4 bases for V and 3 bases for J; bases not matched to a gene: 6. The CDR3 DNA reads as TGTGCCAGCAGCTTACCGGGACAGGGAACAGATACGCAGTATTTT. Its translation is CASSLPGQGTDTQYF.

To note about this clone: Relative to the germline gene, one junction end is altered; a read error may explain this. The CDR3 coding sequence is TGTGCCAGCAGCTTCGACAGAACTTATGAAAAACTGTTTTTT. Its protein is CASSFDRTYEKLFF. The rearrangement uses TRBV11-2 and TRBJ1-4, with D tentatively TRBD1 (5 bases). This CDR3 is built from 14 residues. Germline V gene lookup returns CDR1 SGHAT and CDR2 FQNNGV.

In DNA, the CDR3 is TGTGCCAGCAGCTTTGCGACAGGGTCGTACACCGGGGAGCTGTTTTTT. Translation: CASSFATGSYTGELFF. The V gene is TRBV7-9, the J gene TRBJ2-2; TRBD1 aligns across 7 bases. The CDR3 contains 16 residues. The V segment lost 3 bases and the J segment 3 bases; nucleotides outside the gene matches: 7. CDR1 SEHNR and CDR2 FQNEAQ come from the germline V gene (reference sequence). The complete variable domain, with remaining parts taken from reference TRBV7-9 and TRBJ2-2, reads DTGVSQNPRHKITKRGQNVTFRCDPISEHNRLYWYRQTLGQGPEFLTYFQNEAQLEKSRLLSDRFSAERPKGSFSTLEIQRTEQGDSAMYLCASSFATGSYTGELFFGEGSRLTVL.

The gene calls are TRBV5-1 and TRBJ2-3; 7 nucleotides agree with TRBD1. The V segment lost 0 bases and the J segment 2 bases; nucleotides outside the gene matches: 6. CDR1 is SGHRS and CDR2 is YFSETQ in the germline V gene. CDR3 length: 16 residues. The CDR3 here is CASSLAYRGVTDTQYF. The CDR3 DNA is TGCGCCAGCAGCTTGGCTTACAGGGGCGTCACAGATACGCAGTATTTT.

This clone was seen only once. This sequence joins TRBV18 and TRBJ2-3, with 7 bases aligning to TRBD1. From germline, CDR1 is KGHSH and CDR2 LQKENI. This CDR3 comprises 15 residues. J gave up 1 base and V 5 bases, and 6 bases lay outside the gene matches. The CDR3 sequence: CASSNGQVRTDTQYF. The CDR3 DNA reads as TGTGCCAGCTCAAACGGACAGGTTCGCACAGATACGCAGTATTTT.

The chain employs TRBV6-1 and TRBJ1-5; 10 bases map to TRBD1. Per the germline V gene, CDR1 is MNHNS and CDR2 is SASEGT. J was trimmed by 6 bases and V by 6 bases; bases with no gene match: 8. The CDR3 is 15 amino acids. In nucleotides, the CDR3 is TGTGCCAGCAGGGGAAGACAGGGGGCCAGTCAGCCCCAGCATTTT. Its protein product is CASRGRQGASQPQHF.

The rearrangement joins TRBV14 to TRBJ2-3; 10 bases are a match to TRBD2. Trimming removed 6 bases from V and 1 base from J; junction bases left unmatched: 4. Germline CDR1 reads SGHDN; CDR2 reads FVKESK. This CDR3 spans 15 amino acids. CDR3 bases: TGTGCCAGCAGTAGCGGGACTAGCGGCACAGATACGCAGTATTTT. Encoded protein: CASSSGTSGTDTQYF.

This clone was recorded a few times. V is TRBV9 and J is TRBJ1-1; 7 bases are shared with TRBD1. The CDR3 contains 17 residues. Trimming cost V 4 bases and J 3 bases; bases outside gene matches: 15. Germline-derived CDR1 and CDR2 are SGDLS and YYNGEE. The DNA of the CDR3 is TGTGCCAGCAGCCCCCCTAGACAGGGAGTTGTGGACACTGAAGCTTTCTTT. Translation: CASSPPRQGVVDTEAFF.

The V and J genes are TRBV7-2 and TRBJ1-5; no definite D call. Germline assignment: CDR1 SGHTA and CDR2 FQGNSA. This CDR3 comprises 15 residues. V was shortened by 1 base and J by 6 bases, with 13 bases between the two germline ends. Written as DNA, the CDR3 is TGTGCCAGCAGCTTAGAGGGTCAGGAGGGTCAGCCCCAGCATTTT. Amino acids: CASSLEGQEGQPQHF. Looking up the rest from reference TRBV7-2 and TRBJ1-5 gives the full variable domain: GAGVSQSPSNKVTEKGKDVELRCDPISGHTALYWYRQSLGQGLEFLIYFQGNSAPDKSGLPSDRFSAERTGGSVSTLTIQRTQQEDSAVYLCASSLEGQEGQPQHFGDGTRLSIL.

V and J are TRBV28 and TRBJ2-1; TRBD2 aligns across 7 bases. The length of the CDR3 is 16 residues. Germline assignment: CDR1 MDHEN and CDR2 SYDVKM. Losses at the gene ends were 3 bases for V and 0 bases for J; bases not matched to a gene: 5. The CDR3 here is CASSFGGIRSYNEQFF. Written as DNA, the CDR3 is TGTGCCAGCAGTTTCGGGGGGATCCGCTCCTACAATGAGCAGTTCTTC.

The chain is built from TRBV10-1 and TRBJ2-7; 7 positions match TRBD1. The ends lost 4 bases at V and 0 bases at J; junction bases unmatched: 6. This CDR3 contains 15 residues. Germline V CDR1 and CDR2: WNHNN, SYGVQD (reference sequence). The CDR3 sequence is CASSVRTGHSYEQYF. DNA for the CDR3: TGCGCCAGCAGTGTGCGGACAGGACACTCCTACGAGCAGTACTTC.

The genes are TRBV29-1 and TRBJ1-4; TRBD1 matches 7 bases. Germline lookup yields CDR1 SQVTM and CDR2 ANQGSEA. V gave up 5 bases and J gave up 7 bases; unmatched junction bases: 13. The CDR3 has 15 amino acids. CDR3 residues: CSVFVPGQFSEKLFF. CDR3 coding DNA: TGCAGCGTTTTTGTCCCGGGACAGTTTAGTGAAAAACTGTTTTTT.

The chain combines TRBV5-4 with TRBJ2-3; D perhaps matches TRBD2 (5 bases). The germline V and J ends were trimmed by 6 bases and 0 bases, with 8 bases remaining between them. The length of the CDR3 is 13 residues. Per the germline V gene, CDR1 is SGHNT and CDR2 is YYREEE (reference sequence). The CDR3 DNA is TGTGCCAGCAAGGGCGGGAGCACAGATACGCAGTATTTT. This translates into CASKGGSTDTQYF. Complete variable domain (other parts from reference TRBV5-4 and TRBJ2-3): ETGVTQSPTHLIKTRGQQVTLRCSSQSGHNTVSWYQQALGQGPQFIFQYYREEENGRGNFPPRFSGLQFPNYSSELNVNALELDDSALYLCASKGGSTDTQYFGPGTRLTVL.

A remark on this clone: This same CDR3 is encoded by further DNA sequences in the sample. The chain links TRBV15 to TRBJ1-5, with D possibly TRBD1 on 6 matching bases. This CDR3 spans 14 amino acids. Germline-derived CDR1 and CDR2 are LNHNV and YYDKDF (reference sequence). With 3 bases removed from V and 6 bases from J, the gap between germline ends came to 12 bases. CDR3 loop: CATSRAGGAQPQHF. CDR3 DNA sequence: TGTGCCACCAGCAGGGCCGGGGGGGCTCAGCCCCAGCATTTT.

CDR3 amino acids: CSVDFLRASGNNEQFF. The CDR3 DNA is TGCAGCGTTGATTTTCTAAGGGCTAGCGGGAACAATGAGCAGTTCTTC. The chain links TRBV29-1 to TRBJ2-1; 9 bases align to TRBD2. V shed 3 bases, J shed 5 bases, and the junction held 11 bases outside the gene matches. The CDR3 loop spans 16 amino acids. Germline V gene sequence: CDR1 SQVTM, CDR2 ANQGSEA.

Details on this clone: One end of the junction does not line up with germline, which may come from a read error. This chain connects TRBV6-5 to TRBJ2-2, with D perhaps matching TRBD2 (6 bases). The CDR3 has 14 residues. Germline lookup yields CDR1 MNHEY and CDR2 SVGAGI. CDR3 nucleotides: TGTGCCAGCACCGAAAACCTCGAGGCCGGGGGGCTGTTTTTT. This translates into CASTENLEAGGLFF.

The chain employs TRBV14 and TRBJ1-5; weak D call: TRBD1 (6 bases). Trimming removed 0 bases at V and 5 bases at J, with 17 bases between. The CDR3 is 17 residues long. Germline lookup yields CDR1 SGHDN and CDR2 FVKESK. CDR3 residues: CASSQDLKRGWYQPQHF. CDR3 coding DNA: TGTGCCAGCAGCCAAGATTTAAAGAGGGGGTGGTATCAGCCCCAGCATTTT.

The CDR3 region is CASSFQTGEQFF. The CDR3 region has the DNA TGTGCCAGCAGCTTTCAGACAGGAGAGCAGTTCTTC. The gene calls are TRBV7-3 and TRBJ2-1, with D perhaps TRBD1 (6 bases). The germline V gene encodes CDR1 SGHTA and CDR2 FQGTGA. The V gene lost 3 bases and the J gene lost 10 bases, with 10 bases spanning the gap. The CDR3 is made up of 12 amino acids.

The chain is built from TRBV28 and TRBJ2-3, with 11 positions matching TRBD2. With 5 bases clipped from V and 0 bases from J, the junction kept 4 bases outside the gene matches. The CDR3 is made up of 16 amino acids. CDR1 MDHEN and CDR2 SYDVKM come from the germline V gene. The chain's CDR3 is CASSRTSGSSTDTQYF. The CDR3 nucleotides are TGTGCCAGCAGTAGAACTAGCGGGAGTAGCACAGATACGCAGTATTTT.

The chain recombines TRBV27 with TRBJ2-3; weak D call: TRBD1 (5 bases). Trimming left V 2 bases short and J 4 bases short, with 7 bases between. The V gene's germline CDR1 is MNHEY and CDR2 SMNVEV (reference sequence). CDR3 length equals 13 residues. The CDR3 region has the DNA TGTGCCAGCAGTTTACTAGGGGCAGATACGCAGTATTTT. Translation: CASSLLGADTQYF.

In this sample, this clone turned up once. This CDR3 reads CASSVTLSSYEQYF. As DNA, the CDR3 is TGTGCCAGCAGCGTAACTTTGTCCTCCTACGAGCAGTACTTC. The chain links TRBV9 to TRBJ2-7; no clear D. The CDR3 is 14 amino acids. The germline gives CDR1 SGDLS, CDR2 YYNGEE. Trimming stripped 1 base from V and 0 bases from J, with 8 bases between. The full variable domain, rest sourced from reference TRBV9 and TRBJ2-7, is DSGVTQTPKHLITATGQRVTLRCSPRSGDLSVYWYQQSLDQGLQFLIQYYNGEERAKGNILERFSAQQFPDLHSELNLSSLELGDSALYFCASSVTLSSYEQYFGPGTRLTVT.

The chain is built from TRBV7-6 and TRBJ2-7, with 12 positions matching TRBD2. The ends lost 5 bases at V and 6 bases at J; junction bases unmatched: 11. Germline V gives CDR1 SGHVS, CDR2 FNYEAQ. The CDR3 is 16 residues long. The CDR3: CASSPSGRALASEQYF. CDR3 nucleotides: TGTGCCAGCAGCCCTAGCGGGAGGGCCCTTGCGAGCGAGCAGTACTTC. The full variable domain, in which reference TRBV7-6 and TRBJ2-7 provide the parts outside the CDR3, is GAGVSQSPRYKVTKRGQDVALRCDPISGHVSLYWYRQALGQGPEFLTYFNYEAQQDKSGLPNDRFSAERPEGSISTLTIQRTEQRDSAMYRCASSPSGRALASEQYFGPGTRLTVT.